These 24 T cell receptor beta chains were all obtained from the same sample, sequenced in a study of blood T cell repertoires in COVID-19 (dated by TCRdb to the early 2020s). The protocol used for the library was the immunoSEQ multiplex PCR assay. TCRdb took over this immuneACCESS table, retaining in-frame rearrangements with V and J assigned. Such tables are incomplete; in checked studies, under half of the missing clones stem from an unresolved V gene, and the remainder is unexplained. For this sample the table gives about 250,000 clones, of which over 70% were detected only once. Roughly 5% of the sample is held by the ten biggest clonotypes. Input material: peripheral blood. Receptors were obtained from a man older than 75 with acute or convalescent COVID-19.

The chain employs TRBV28 and TRBJ2-3, with D possibly being TRBD2 (6 bases). The CDR3 length is 18 residues. Deletions cut 6 bases from V and 3 bases from J, with 25 bases between. Germline assignment: CDR1 MDHEN and CDR2 SYDVKM. The CDR3 DNA follows: TGTGCCAGCAGCTCCCACGGCTGGAGGGACGGTTGGACAGATACGCAGTATTTT. Translation gives CASSSHGWRDGWTDTQYF.

This sequence joins TRBV6-5 and TRBJ2-1; the match to TRBD2 covers 8 bases. The J segment lost 6 bases and the V segment lost 7 bases, leaving 8 bases of the junction unmatched. The CDR3 totals 14 residues. Germline V CDR1 and CDR2: MNHEY, SVGAGI. The CDR3 DNA sequence: TGTGCCAGCATCCCGGGAGGGGCGCTCAATGAGCAGTTCTTC. Translation gives CASIPGGALNEQFF.

The V gene is TRBV27, the J gene TRBJ1-6; D perhaps matches TRBD1 (5 bases). V was pared by 2 bases and J by 13 bases, with 12 bases between. This CDR3 comprises 13 residues. Germline V CDR1 and CDR2: MNHEY, SMNVEV (reference sequence). CDR3 region: CASSLGLGLPLHF. The CDR3, as DNA: TGTGCCAGCAGTTTAGGGTTGGGGCTCCCCCTCCACTTT.

The gene calls are TRBV3-1 (or the pseudogene TRBV3-2) and TRBJ1-3, with a tentative D call TRBD1 (6 bases). Trimming removed 7 bases from V and 2 bases from J, with 12 bases in between. Germline CDR1 is LGHDT and CDR2 is YNNKEL (reference sequence). The CDR3 sequence is 14 residues long. In nucleotides, the CDR3 is TGTGCCAGCACCGCACAGGGAACTGGAAACACCATATATTTT. Amino acid sequence: CASTAQGTGNTIYF.

The V gene is TRBV24-1, the J gene TRBJ1-6; D uncertain. V lost 4 bases to trimming and J lost 4 bases, with 4 bases between them. The germline V gene has CDR1 KGHDR and CDR2 SFDVKD. CDR3 length equals 13 residues. The CDR3 sequence is CATSERYNSPLHF. The CDR3 DNA sequence: TGTGCCACCAGTGAACGGTATAATTCACCCCTCCACTTT.

V and J are TRBV5-1 and TRBJ2-7, with TRBD1 identical over 7 bases. The V gene end was trimmed by 4 bases and the J gene end by 7 bases; junction bases not matched to a gene: 11. The CDR3 loop spans 14 amino acids. Germline assignment: CDR1 SGHRS and CDR2 YFSETQ. The DNA for the CDR3 is TGCGCCAGCAGCCAAAATCCGACAGGGCGGGAGCAGTACTTC. It codes for CASSQNPTGREQYF.

This clone was seen a single time. The V and J genes are TRBV11-1 and TRBJ2-3; possible D gene TRBD2, 6 bases. The CDR3 consists of 15 residues. V lost 5 bases and J 6 bases, leaving 18 bases between the germline ends. Germline loops: CDR1 SGHAT, CDR2 FQDESV (reference sequence). The CDR3 here is CASSPDGGGVDTQYF. CDR3 in DNA: TGTGCCAGCAGCCCGGACGGGGGTGGGGTGGATACGCAGTATTTT.

The V call is TRBV29-1, the J call TRBJ2-1; D not certain. CDR3 size: 10 residues. Trimming left V 2 bases short and J 12 bases short, with 8 bases between. Germline lookup yields CDR1 SQVTM and CDR2 ANQGSEA. The CDR3 coding sequence is TGCAGCGTTGAAAGCAGGCGGCAGTTCTTC. Translating it yields CSVESRRQFF.

V and J are TRBV27 and TRBJ2-7; D is perhaps TRBD1 (6 bases). Trimming left V 3 bases short and J 3 bases short, with 12 bases between. The germline CDR1 and CDR2 sequences are MNHEY and SMNVEV (reference sequence). CDR3 size: 14 residues. DNA of the CDR3: TGTGCCAGCAGTTTTCAACAGGGAGTCTACGAGCAGTACTTC. This codes for CASSFQQGVYEQYF.

V and J are TRBV11-2 and TRBJ2-2, with a tentative D call TRBD1 (6 bases). There are 14 residues in the CDR3. Germline CDR1 and CDR2: SGHAT and FQNNGV. Between the trimmed V and J ends, which lost 7 bases and 5 bases, there was a span of 14 bases. The CDR3, as DNA: TGTGCCAGCATCGGGGCTACAGGGACCGGGGAGCTGTTTTTT. This codes for CASIGATGTGELFF.

The J gene is TRBJ1-2, the V gene TRBV12-3 or TRBV12-4; D call uncertain. V lost 6 bases to trimming and J lost 0 bases, with 8 bases between them. The CDR3 is 13 amino acids. CDR3 protein: CASSRKANYGYTF. The CDR3 nucleotides read TGTGCCAGCAGCAGGAAAGCTAACTATGGCTACACCTTC.

This rearrangement joins TRBV7-2 to TRBJ1-1, with D possibly matching TRBD1 (6 bases). This CDR3 spans 14 amino acids. The ends were cut back, 5 bases at V and 0 bases at J, with 10 bases in the middle. Germline V gene lookup returns CDR1 SGHTA and CDR2 FQGNSA. CDR3 nucleotides: TGTGCCAGCAGCCCTTGGACAGTGAACACTGAAGCTTTCTTT. This codes for CASSPWTVNTEAFF.

For this clone: The sample carries other DNA sequences with the same CDR3. V gene TRBV11-2 combines with J gene TRBJ2-5, with TRBD2 as a possible D gene (5 bases). The CDR3 covers 13 residues. V was trimmed by 1 base and J by 3 bases, leaving 6 bases between them. Germline CDR1 and CDR2: SGHAT and FQNNGV. Here the CDR3 DNA reads TGTGCCAGCAGCTTAGGGACTGAAGAGACCCAGTACTTC. Its protein is CASSLGTEETQYF. Looking up the rest from reference TRBV11-2 and TRBJ2-5 gives the full variable domain: EAGVAQSPRYKIIEKRQSVAFWCNPISGHATLYWYQQILGQGPKLLIQFQNNGVVDDSQLPKDRFSAERLKGVDSTLKIQPAKLEDSAVYLCASSLGTEETQYFGPGTRLLVL.

This chain joins TRBV5-1 and TRBJ2-3; D not resolved. The V end lost 0 bases, the J end lost 1 base, and 6 bases lay between the germline ends. CDR1 and CDR2 from the germline V gene are SGHRS and YFSETQ. The CDR3 consists of 14 residues. CDR3 protein: CASSLAPGTDTQYF. The CDR3 coding sequence is TGCGCCAGCAGCTTGGCGCCAGGCACAGATACGCAGTATTTT.

The J gene is TRBJ1-2, the V gene TRBV6-5; TRBD1 aligns across 8 bases. The CDR3 loop spans 13 amino acids. Germline assignment: CDR1 MNHEY and CDR2 SVGAGI. V was pared by 5 bases and J by 8 bases, with 7 bases of the junction left unmatched. The CDR3 nucleotides read TGTGCCAGCAGTCCCCCAGGGGGCCGCGGCTACACCTTC. Protein: CASSPPGGRGYTF.

This clone came up once. V is TRBV27 and J is TRBJ1-3; 8 bases match TRBD1. V dropped 5 bases and J dropped 0; count of bases not matched to a gene: 9. The germline gives CDR1 MNHEY, CDR2 SMNVEV (reference sequence). The CDR3 is 17 amino acids. The CDR3 sequence: CASSEPGQVSSGNTIYF. CDR3 nucleotide sequence: TGTGCCAGCAGTGAACCGGGACAGGTGAGCTCTGGAAACACCATATATTTT.

In this sample, this clone turned up a few times. This chain's CDR3 is CASSLSPGAGLFF. For the CDR3, the DNA is TGTGCCAGCAGTTTATCGCCAGGGGCTGGTTTGTTCTTT. The chain employs TRBV27 and TRBJ1-1; a possible D gene is TRBD1 (6 bases). This CDR3 is 13 amino acids long. Per germline, CDR1 MNHEY and CDR2 SMNVEV (reference sequence). The V end was cut by 0 bases, the J end by 14 bases, with 16 bases between.

The V gene is TRBV5-1, the J gene TRBJ1-1; no clear D. The CDR3 runs to 15 residues. Trimming took 5 bases from V and 0 from J, leaving 14 bases between them. CDR1 is SGHRS and CDR2 is YFSETQ in the germline V gene. CDR3 loop: CASRGGSEMNTEAFF. CDR3 nucleotides: TGCGCCAGCAGAGGCGGCAGTGAGATGAACACTGAAGCTTTCTTT.

V and J are TRBV27 and TRBJ2-3; a weak D match, TRBD2 (6 bases). Germline V gene sequence: CDR1 MNHEY, CDR2 SMNVEV (reference sequence). This CDR3 is 14 amino acids long. Trimming left V 1 base short and J 6 bases short, with 11 bases between. The CDR3 DNA is TGTGCCAGCAGTTTATTTACGGGAGCGGATACGCAGTATTTT. This codes for CASSLFTGADTQYF.

The genes are TRBV19 and TRBJ1-1, with TRBD1 as a possible D gene (5 bases). V was clipped by 6 bases and J by 6 bases, with 8 bases between them. Germline V gene data show CDR1 as LNHDA and CDR2 as SQIVND (reference sequence). The CDR3 length is 11 residues. CDR3: CASSDSPEAFF. CDR3 sequence (DNA): TGTGCCAGTAGCGACAGCCCTGAAGCTTTCTTT.

CDR3 sequence reads: CASGLEAGGLDGELFF. In nucleotides, the CDR3 is TGTGCTAGTGGTTTGGAAGCGGGGGGGCTGGACGGGGAGCTGTTTTTT. The chain uses TRBV12-5 and TRBJ2-2, with 10 positions matching TRBD2. Germline values: CDR1 LGHNT, CDR2 FRNRAP. The trim removed 1 base at V and 7 bases at J, leaving 6 bases unmatched. The CDR3 contains 16 residues.

CDR3 region: CASSLSTGLGEKLFF. CDR3 nucleotides: TGTGCCAGCAGTTTATCGACAGGGCTGGGGGAAAAACTGTTTTTT. The chain employs TRBV28 and TRBJ1-4; TRBD1 matches 7 bases. Germline trimming cut 1 base from V and 8 bases from J; bases unmatched to any gene: 7. The CDR3 is made up of 15 amino acids. CDR1 MDHEN and CDR2 SYDVKM come from the germline V gene.

The chain is built from TRBV5-1 and TRBJ1-2; D unclear. The CDR3 contains 15 residues. V was shortened by 1 base and J by 2 bases, with 12 bases between the two germline ends. The V gene's germline CDR1 is SGHRS and CDR2 YFSETQ. CDR3 amino acids: CASSLYRQANYGYTF. The CDR3 nucleotides read TGCGCCAGCAGCTTGTATCGGCAAGCGAACTATGGCTACACCTTC.

This clone was counted a single time. The chain couples TRBV10-3 to TRBJ2-3; TRBD2 agrees at 15 bases. Per germline, CDR1 ENHRY and CDR2 SYGVKD. The CDR3 is 15 amino acids. V was pared by 6 bases and J by 3 bases, with 1 base of the junction left unmatched. The chain's CDR3 is CAIRGLAGGTDTQYF. CDR3 DNA: TGTGCCATCAGAGGACTAGCGGGAGGGACAGATACGCAGTATTTT.